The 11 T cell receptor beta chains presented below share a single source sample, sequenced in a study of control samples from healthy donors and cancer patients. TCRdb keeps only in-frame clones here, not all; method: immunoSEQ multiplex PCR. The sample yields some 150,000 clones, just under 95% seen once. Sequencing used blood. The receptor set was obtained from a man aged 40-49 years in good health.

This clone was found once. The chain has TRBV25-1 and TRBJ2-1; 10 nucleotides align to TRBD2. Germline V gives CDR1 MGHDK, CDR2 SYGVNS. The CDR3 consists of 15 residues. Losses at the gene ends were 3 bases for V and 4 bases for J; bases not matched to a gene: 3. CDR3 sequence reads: CASSDGLAAYNEQFF. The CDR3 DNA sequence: TGTGCCAGCAGTGATGGACTAGCGGCTTACAATGAGCAGTTCTTC.

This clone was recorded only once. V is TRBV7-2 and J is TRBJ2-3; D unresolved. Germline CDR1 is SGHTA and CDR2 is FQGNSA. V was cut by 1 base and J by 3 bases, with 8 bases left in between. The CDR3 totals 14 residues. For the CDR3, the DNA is TGTGCCAGCAGCTTAGGTGGCAGAACAGATACGCAGTATTTT. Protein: CASSLGGRTDTQYF.

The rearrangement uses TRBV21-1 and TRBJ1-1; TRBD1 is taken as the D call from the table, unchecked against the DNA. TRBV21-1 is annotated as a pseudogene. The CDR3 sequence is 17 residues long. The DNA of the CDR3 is TGTGCCAGCAGCAAAGCGGAGACGTGCAGGGGGAACACTGAAGCTTTCTTT. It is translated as CASSKAETCRGNTEAFF.

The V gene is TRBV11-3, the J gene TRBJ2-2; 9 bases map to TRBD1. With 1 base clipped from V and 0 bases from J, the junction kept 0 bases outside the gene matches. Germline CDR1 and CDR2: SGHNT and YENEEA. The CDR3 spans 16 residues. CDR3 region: CASSLGTGANTGELFF. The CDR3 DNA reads TGTGCCAGCAGCTTAGGGACAGGGGCGAACACCGGGGAGCTGTTTTTT.

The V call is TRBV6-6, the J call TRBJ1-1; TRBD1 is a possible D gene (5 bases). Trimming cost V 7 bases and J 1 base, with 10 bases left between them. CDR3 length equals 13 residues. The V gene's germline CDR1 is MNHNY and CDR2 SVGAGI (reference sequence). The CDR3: CASMRGTNTEAFF. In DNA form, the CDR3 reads TGTGCCAGCATGAGGGGAACGAACACTGAAGCTTTCTTT.

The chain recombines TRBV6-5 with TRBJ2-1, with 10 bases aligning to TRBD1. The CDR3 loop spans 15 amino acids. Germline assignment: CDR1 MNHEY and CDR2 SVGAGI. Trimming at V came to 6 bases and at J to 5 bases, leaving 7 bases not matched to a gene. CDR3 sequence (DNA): TGTGCCAGCAGCTTTACCGGGACAGGGGACAATGAGCAGTTCTTC. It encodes CASSFTGTGDNEQFF.

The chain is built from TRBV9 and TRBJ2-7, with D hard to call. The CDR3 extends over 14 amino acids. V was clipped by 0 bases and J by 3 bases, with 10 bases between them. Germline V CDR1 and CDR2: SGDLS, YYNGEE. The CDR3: CASSVGGRGYEQYF. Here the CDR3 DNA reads TGTGCCAGCAGCGTAGGGGGAAGAGGCTACGAGCAGTACTTC.

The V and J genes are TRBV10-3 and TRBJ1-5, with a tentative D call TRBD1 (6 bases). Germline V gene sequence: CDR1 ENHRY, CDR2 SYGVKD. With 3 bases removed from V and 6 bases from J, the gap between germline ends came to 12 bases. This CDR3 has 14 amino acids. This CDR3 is CAISDVGAGQPQHF. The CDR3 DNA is TGTGCCATCAGTGACGTGGGGGCAGGTCAGCCCCAGCATTTT.

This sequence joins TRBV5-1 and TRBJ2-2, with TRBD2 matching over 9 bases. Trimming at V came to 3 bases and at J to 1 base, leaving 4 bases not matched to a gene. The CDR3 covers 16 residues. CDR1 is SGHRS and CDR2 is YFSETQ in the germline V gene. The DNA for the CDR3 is TGCGCCAGCAGCTGGGGACTAGCCGTGAACACCGGGGAGCTGTTTTTT. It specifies CASSWGLAVNTGELFF.

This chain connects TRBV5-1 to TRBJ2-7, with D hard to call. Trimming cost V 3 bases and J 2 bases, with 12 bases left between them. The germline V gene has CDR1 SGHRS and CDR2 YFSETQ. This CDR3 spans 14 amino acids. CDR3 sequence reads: CASSSYGPTYEQYF. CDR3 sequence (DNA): TGCGCCAGCAGCTCCTACGGCCCTACCTACGAGCAGTACTTC.

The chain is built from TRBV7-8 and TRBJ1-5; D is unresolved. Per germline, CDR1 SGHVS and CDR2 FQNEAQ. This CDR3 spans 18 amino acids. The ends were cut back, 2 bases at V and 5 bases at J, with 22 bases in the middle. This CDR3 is CASSLHPTPSANDQPQHF. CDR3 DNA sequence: TGTGCCAGCAGCTTACACCCGACCCCTTCCGCGAACGATCAGCCCCAGCATTTT.